Listed here are 17 T cell receptor beta chains from one sample, sequenced in a study of T cells in Graves' hyperthyroidism and ophthalmopathy. RNA transcripts yielded amplified TCR beta CDR3 regions. A set of HTBI primers served as the primers for a first-round RT-PCR of the TCR CDR3. MiXCR was run by TCRdb on the multiplex PCR reads, yielding one entry per CDR3 protein. Here the sample spans 500,000 to 650,000 distinct CDR3 sequences, approximately 14% being singletons. The sample consisted of blood. The receptor set was obtained from a woman between 40 and 50 years old with Graves' hyperthyroidism.

This clonotype came up many times. This chain uses TRBV20-1 with TRBJ1-2, with no clear D. The CDR3 loop spans 15 amino acids. The germline V gene has CDR1 DFQATT and CDR2 SNEGSKA (reference sequence). V was clipped by 1 base and J by 1 base, with 13 bases between them. The CDR3 region is CSARVAGLFNYGYTF. The CDR3 nucleotides read TGCAGTGCTAGAGTGGCAGGATTGTTTAACTATGGCTACACCTTC.

This clonotype was observed a few times. V and J are TRBV7-2 and TRBJ2-6; TRBD1 matches 8 bases. CDR1 and CDR2 from the germline V gene are SGHTA and FQGNSA. There are 18 residues in the CDR3. The junction had 6 bases not matched to a gene; V was cut back by 2 bases and J by 0 bases. The CDR3 protein is CASSLWAGGPSGANVLTF. The CDR3 DNA reads as TGTGCCAGCAGCTTATGGGCAGGGGGCCCCTCTGGGGCCAACGTCCTGACTTTC.

This clonotype appeared many times. This rearrangement joins TRBV28 to TRBJ2-1, with D unresolved. The CDR3 sequence is 13 residues long. From germline, CDR1 is MDHEN and CDR2 SYDVKM. The germline V and J ends were trimmed by 3 bases and 8 bases, with 11 bases remaining between them. In DNA form, the CDR3 reads TGTGCCAGCAGTTTCGGGCCCAAGGATGAGCAGTTCTTC. Translation gives CASSFGPKDEQFF.

This clonotype was seen many times. The genes are TRBV27 and TRBJ2-3; no reliable D call. Germline CDR1 MNHEY, CDR2 SMNVEV (reference sequence). The CDR3 has 10 residues. With 8 bases removed from V and 6 bases from J, the gap between germline ends came to 6 bases. The CDR3: CASGRDTQYF. The CDR3 coding sequence is TGTGCCAGCGGTCGTGATACGCAGTATTTT.

The CDR3 DNA is TGTGCCAGTAGTAGATCGGGCCGCACTGAAGCTTTCTTT. It encodes CASSRSGRTEAFF. V usage is TRBV19 and J usage is TRBJ1-1; unclear D gene. The CDR3 spans 13 residues. Trimming stripped 4 bases from V and 4 bases from J, with 10 bases between. Germline V gene data show CDR1 as LNHDA and CDR2 as SQIVND (reference sequence).

This clonotype was observed many times. Written as DNA, the CDR3 is TGCAGTGCTAGAGACACGAGGGGATTGAACACTGAAGCTTTCTTT. It is translated as CSARDTRGLNTEAFF. The chain joins TRBV20-1 to TRBJ1-1; D perhaps matches TRBD1 (5 bases). CDR1 is DFQATT and CDR2 is SNEGSKA in the germline V gene (reference sequence). This CDR3 has 15 residues. Trimming left V 0 bases short and J 0 bases short, with 11 bases between.

This clonotype appeared many times. The chain has TRBV7-8 and TRBJ1-1, with TRBD1 matching over 7 bases. Trimming removed 0 bases from V and 6 bases from J; junction bases left unmatched: 1. This CDR3 comprises 13 residues. Germline V CDR1 and CDR2: SGHVS, FQNEAQ. The CDR3 DNA is TGTGCCAGCAGCTTAGCGGGACAGTCTGAAGCTTTCTTT. Translated, it gives CASSLAGQSEAFF.

The rearrangement joins TRBV12-3 or TRBV12-4 to TRBJ2-3; TRBD2 agrees at 11 bases. CDR3 length: 14 residues. The V and J ends lost 11 bases and 4 bases, in that order; junction bases with no gene match: 8. CDR3 residues: CACTSGRGPDTQYF. The CDR3 nucleotides read TGTGCCTGCACTAGCGGGAGAGGCCCAGATACGCAGTATTTT.

This clonotype appeared many times. This chain uses TRBV2 with TRBJ2-1; D unclear. CDR3 size: 16 residues. CDR1 and CDR2 (germline): SNHLY, FYNNEI. With 1 base removed from V and 8 bases from J, the gap between germline ends came to 18 bases. The DNA of the CDR3 is TGTGCCAGCAGTGAAGAGGTTGGGGTCCTGGTCGATGAGCAGTTCTTC. It is translated as CASSEEVGVLVDEQFF.

This chain connects TRBV5-6 to TRBJ2-4; no clear D. Trimming stripped 4 bases from V and 4 bases from J, with 15 bases between. Germline CDR1 reads SGHDT; CDR2 reads YYEEEE. CDR3 size: 15 residues. CDR3 sequence: CASSPGLAVKNIQYF. In DNA, the CDR3 is TGTGCCAGCAGCCCTGGGTTGGCAGTGAAAAACATTCAGTACTTC.

There are many counts of this clonotype. J is TRBJ2-7 and V is TRBV5-1; 10 nucleotides line up with TRBD2. This CDR3 contains 15 residues. The junction had 8 bases not matched to a gene; V was cut back by 4 bases and J by 4 bases. CDR1 is SGHRS, CDR2 YFSETQ, per germline. CDR3 sequence: CASSLTSGSEYEQYF. CDR3 in DNA: TGCGCCAGCAGCCTGACTAGCGGGTCGGAATACGAGCAGTACTTC.

This clonotype was picked up many times. The gene calls are TRBV5-1 and TRBJ2-7, with D possibly being TRBD1 (6 bases). CDR1 is SGHRS, CDR2 YFSETQ, per germline. This CDR3 region has 14 residues. With 5 bases removed from V and 0 bases from J, the gap between germline ends came to 12 bases. The CDR3 region is CASRDRRSSYEQYF. CDR3 DNA: TGCGCCAGCAGGGACAGACGAAGCTCCTACGAGCAGTACTTC.

Only a few counts were recorded for this clonotype. The genes are TRBV20-1 and TRBJ1-5, with D unresolved. The germline V gene has CDR1 DFQATT and CDR2 SNEGSKA (reference sequence). V lost 1 base to trimming and J lost 2 bases, with 12 bases between them. The CDR3 totals 15 residues. CDR3 loop: CSARGTGLGNQPQHF. CDR3 nucleotide sequence: TGCAGTGCTAGAGGAACGGGTTTGGGCAATCAGCCCCAGCATTTT.

This chain joins TRBV20-1 and TRBJ2-3; 7 positions agree with TRBD2. The CDR3 totals 16 residues. The germline CDR1 and CDR2 sequences are DFQATT and SNEGSKA (reference sequence). J gave up 2 bases and V 1 base, and 9 bases lay outside the gene matches. CDR3 bases: TGCAGTGCTAGAGGGATGGGTAGCGGGTTCACAGATACGCAGTATTTT. As protein: CSARGMGSGFTDTQYF.

V gene TRBV24-1 combines with J gene TRBJ2-5; 7 bases line up with TRBD2. Germline CDR1 reads KGHDR; CDR2 reads SFDVKD. The CDR3 has 13 amino acids. After removal of 7 bases from V and 2 bases from J, the junction contained 3 bases not matched to a gene. CDR3 amino acids: CATRGGRQETQYF. CDR3 in DNA: TGTGCCACCAGGGGAGGGAGGCAAGAGACCCAGTACTTC.

This clonotype was seen at least ten times. The chain links TRBV20-1 to TRBJ2-5; D call uncertain. Germline lookup yields CDR1 DFQATT and CDR2 SNEGSKA (reference sequence). Trimming took off 2 bases at V and 3 bases at J, with 16 bases between the two ends. The CDR3 extends over 15 amino acids. This CDR3 reads CSARPLIGMKETQYF. The CDR3 DNA reads TGCAGTGCTAGACCTTTAATTGGAATGAAAGAGACCCAGTACTTC.

The chain recombines TRBV19 with TRBJ2-1; weak D call: TRBD2 (6 bases). Germline CDR1 and CDR2: LNHDA and SQIVND (reference sequence). Trimming pared 1 base from V and 6 bases from J, leaving 13 bases between. The CDR3 has 15 residues. The CDR3 bases are TGTGCCAGTAGTATAGGCGGGATAGGGTCCAATGAGCAGTTCTTC. Translating it yields CASSIGGIGSNEQFF. Using reference TRBV19 and TRBJ2-1 for the parts outside the CDR3, the full variable domain is DGGITQSPKYLFRKEGQNVTLSCEQNLNHDAMYWYRQDPGQGLRLIYYSQIVNDFQKGDIAEGYSVSREKKESFPLTVTSAQKNPTAFYLCASSIGGIGSNEQFFGPGTRLTVL.